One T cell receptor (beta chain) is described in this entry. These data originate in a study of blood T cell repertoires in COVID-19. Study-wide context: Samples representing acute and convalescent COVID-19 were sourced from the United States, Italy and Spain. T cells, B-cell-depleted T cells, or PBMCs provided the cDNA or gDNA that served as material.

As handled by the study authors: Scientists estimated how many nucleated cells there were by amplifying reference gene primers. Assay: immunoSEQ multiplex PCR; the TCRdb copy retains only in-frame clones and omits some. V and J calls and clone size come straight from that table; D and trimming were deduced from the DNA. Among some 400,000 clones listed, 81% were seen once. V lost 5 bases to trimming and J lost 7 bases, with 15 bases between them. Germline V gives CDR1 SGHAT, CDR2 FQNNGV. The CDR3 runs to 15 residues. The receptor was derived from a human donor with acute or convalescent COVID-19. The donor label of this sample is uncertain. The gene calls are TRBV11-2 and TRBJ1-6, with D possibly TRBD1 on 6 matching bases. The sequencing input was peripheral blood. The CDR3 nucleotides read TGTGCCAGCAGCCAAAGACAGGCATACAATTCACCCCTCCACTTT. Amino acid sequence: CASSQRQAYNSPLHF.